The sequence of this T cell receptor (beta chain) was determined in a study of blood T cell repertoires in COVID-19. Study-wide context: There were acute and convalescent COVID-19 samples, and they came from the United States, Italy and Spain. The analysed material was cDNA or gDNA that came from T cells, B-cell-depleted T cells, or PBMCs.

A note on this clone: This CDR3 is also generated by other DNA sequences in the sample.

As processed by the authors: Reference gene primer amplification in the assay estimated nucleated cell counts. Repertoires were generated with immunoSEQ multiplex PCR, while TCRdb's copy carries only in-frame clones and drops some. That table supplies the V and J calls and clone size; D and trimming were determined from the DNA. The repertoire holds some 150,000 clones, with less than 90% as singletons. This CDR3 is 11 amino acids long. The V and J ends lost 3 bases and 3 bases respectively, with 5 bases between them. Germline CDR1 and CDR2: DFQATT and SNEGSKA (reference sequence). The V and J genes are TRBV20-1 and TRBJ2-5; D gene uncertain. Material for sequencing was peripheral blood. This receptor was taken from a woman in her 70s with COVID-19, enrolled during active disease. CDR3 sequence (DNA): TGCAGTGCTAGCCCTGAAGAGACCCAGTACTTC. Protein sequence: CSASPEETQYF.